Following are 2 T cell receptor beta chains from one sample sequenced in a study of T cell responses to AZD1222 COVID-19 vaccine. Produced via immunoSEQ multiplex PCR; TCRdb's table is partial and in-frame only. The table lists about 140,000 clones, 92% of them singletons. The source was peripheral blood, collected on day 0 of AZD1222 vaccination. The origin of the receptors is an adult in good health.

The chain employs TRBV4-2 and TRBJ2-1; a weak D match, TRBD1 (6 bases). The CDR3 length is 13 residues. The V end was cut by 0 bases, the J end by 6 bases, with 6 bases between. Germline CDR1 LGHNA, CDR2 YNFKEQ. As DNA, the CDR3 is TGTGCCAGCAGCCAAGAACAGGGCAATGAGCAGTTCTTC. It encodes CASSQEQGNEQFF.

The sample holds one count of this clone. The rearrangement uses TRBV28 and TRBJ1-2, with D possibly TRBD1 on 6 matching bases. V was trimmed by 3 bases and J by 2 bases, leaving 10 bases between them. The CDR3 loop spans 14 amino acids. Germline loops: CDR1 MDHEN, CDR2 SYDVKM. The chain's CDR3 is CASSLGHTNYGYTF. The CDR3, as DNA: TGTGCCAGCAGTTTGGGACACACGAACTATGGCTACACCTTC.